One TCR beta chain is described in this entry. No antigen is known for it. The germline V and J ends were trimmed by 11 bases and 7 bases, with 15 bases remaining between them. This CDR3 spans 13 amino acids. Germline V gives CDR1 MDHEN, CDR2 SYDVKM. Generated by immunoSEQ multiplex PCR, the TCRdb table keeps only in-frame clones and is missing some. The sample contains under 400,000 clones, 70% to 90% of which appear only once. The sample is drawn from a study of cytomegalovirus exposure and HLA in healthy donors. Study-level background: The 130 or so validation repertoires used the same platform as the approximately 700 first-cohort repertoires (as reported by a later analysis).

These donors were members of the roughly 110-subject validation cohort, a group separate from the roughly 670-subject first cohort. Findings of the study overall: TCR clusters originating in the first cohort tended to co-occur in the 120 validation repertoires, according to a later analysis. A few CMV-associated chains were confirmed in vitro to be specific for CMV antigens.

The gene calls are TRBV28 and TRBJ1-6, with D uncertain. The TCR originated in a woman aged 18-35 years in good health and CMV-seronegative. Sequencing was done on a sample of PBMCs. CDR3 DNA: TGTGCCGGTGGCACCTCGGGGAATTCACCCCTCCACTTT. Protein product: CAGGTSGNSPLHF.